The next 25 T cell receptor beta chains were all read from a single sample in a study of CD8+CD57+ T cells in acquired aplastic anemia. Genomic DNA, the template, was used for profiling of the TCR beta VDJ and CDR3. TCRdb itself ran the reads through MiXCR, one entry per CDR3 protein. This sample yields hundreds of thousands of distinct CDR3 sequences, of which around 72% are seen a single time; around 4% belongs to the top ten. Sequencing was performed on sorted CD4+, CD8+, or CD8+CD57+ T cells (not recorded which) from PBMCs. These receptor sequences come from a human donor in good health, serving as a control.

A word on this clonotype: A read error may produce the germline difference seen at one junction end. The rearrangement uses TRBV7-2 and TRBJ2-5; the D call may be TRBD1 or TRBD2 (5 bases each). Germline assignment: CDR1 SGHTA and CDR2 FQGNSA. The CDR3 contains 14 residues. CDR3 nucleotide sequence: TGTGCCAGCAGCTCCCACGGGGCACTGAACTACGAGCAGTTC. Its translation is CASSSHGALNYEQF.

This clonotype was seen a single time. No DNA is shown, since the ends of the CDR3 on it are uncertain; the CDR3 is the one TCRdb lists. The V call is TRBV9, the J call TRBJ1-6. The CDR3 contains 15 residues when both ends are counted. Germline CDR1 and CDR2: SGDLS and YYNGEE. The CDR3 region is CASSEREAQYFALHF.

In this sample, this clonotype turned up once. V and J are TRBV20-1 and TRBJ1-6; D uncertain. Trimming removed 0 bases at V and 11 bases at J, with 14 bases between. Germline CDR1 DFQATT, CDR2 SNEGSKA (reference sequence). This CDR3 comprises 14 residues. Here the CDR3 reads CSARDLTSAAPLHF. CDR3 DNA sequence: TGCAGTGCTAGAGACCTGACTAGCGCGGCACCCCTCCACTTT.

Of note for this clonotype: No DNA is shown, since the ends of the CDR3 on it are uncertain; the CDR3 is the one TCRdb lists. The chain has TRBV7-2 and TRBJ2-7; whether TRBD1, the table's D call, matches the DNA was not checked. From germline, CDR1 is SGHTA and CDR2 FQGNSA. Ends included, the CDR3 has 15 residues. The CDR3 protein is CASTTGGATQYFGYF.

The chain couples TRBV20-1 to TRBJ1-5; 9 nucleotides line up with TRBD1. Looked up from germline, CDR1 is DFQATT and CDR2 is SNEGSKA (reference sequence). The CDR3 is 13 amino acids. V was clipped by 5 bases and J by 10 bases; unmatched bases: 9. CDR3 in DNA: TGCAGTGCTGTGAAGGGGACAGGGCCCCCCCAGCATTTT. This sequence encodes CSAVKGTGPPQHF.

The chain uses TRBV20-1 and TRBJ2-5; D might be TRBD1 (6 bases). Germline CDR1 DFQATT, CDR2 SNEGSKA (reference sequence). The CDR3 has 15 amino acids. The CDR3 DNA reads as TGCAGCGTTAGTCGCCAGGGGAAAAAGCAAGAGACCCAGTACTTC. Residues: CSVSRQGKKQETQYF.

The V gene is TRBV7-3, the J gene TRBJ2-1; D could derive from TRBD1 or TRBD2 (7 bases each). The CDR3 covers 16 residues. Germline V gene data show CDR1 as SGHTA and CDR2 as FQGTGA. Trimming left V 4 bases short and J 8 bases short, with 21 bases between. This chain's CDR3 is CASSYSGTASYDEQFF. CDR3 in DNA: TGTGCCAGCAGCTACAGCGGGACAGCATCTTACGATGAGCAGTTCTTC.

Details on this clonotype: This could be a read error, since a much larger clone is one nucleotide away. V is TRBV7-6 and J is TRBJ2-1; D possibly corresponds to TRBD2 (5 bases). Germline CDR1 is SGHVS and CDR2 is FNYEAQ. The CDR3 has 14 residues. This CDR3 reads CASSSLGGPGEQLF. The CDR3 DNA reads as TGTGCCAGCAGCTCCCTCGGCGGGCCCGGTGAGCAGCTCTTC.

This clonotype was seen a few times. This chain connects TRBV20-1 to TRBJ2-1, with 10 bases matching TRBD2. CDR3 length: 16 amino acids. Germline assignment: CDR1 DFQATT and CDR2 SNEGSKA (reference sequence). V was pared by 1 base and J by 5 bases, with 8 bases of the junction left unmatched. The CDR3 DNA reads as TGCAGTGCTAGAGGTTTAGCGGGGGGATTAGACAATGAGCAGTTCTTC. Amino acids: CSARGLAGGLDNEQFF.

The chain is built from TRBV5-1 and TRBJ2-3; TRBD2 matches at 8 bases. CDR3 size: 15 residues. V dropped 2 bases and J dropped 8; count of bases not matched to a gene: 10. CDR1 and CDR2 (germline): SGHRS, YFSETQ. This chain's CDR3 is CASSLSPAGVGTQYF. The CDR3 nucleotides read TGCGCCAGCAGCTTATCGCCAGCGGGGGTTGGTACGCAGTATTTT.

About this clonotype: A much larger clone is a single base away; this may be a read error. The CDR3 region is CASGSLDRNNEQYF. The DNA of the CDR3 is TGTGCCAGCGGTTCCTTGGACAGGAACAACGAGCAGTACTTC. The chain combines TRBV27 with TRBJ2-7, with 7 bases aligning to TRBD1. CDR1 and CDR2 (germline): MNHEY, SMNVEV (reference sequence). The ends lost 8 bases at V and 5 bases at J; junction bases unmatched: 12. The CDR3 extends over 14 amino acids.

Note on this clonotype: At one end the junction does not follow the germline gene, possibly because of a read error. V is TRBV5-1 and J is TRBJ2-7, with D uncertain. This CDR3 contains 13 residues. The germline V gene has CDR1 SGHRS and CDR2 YFSETQ. Here the CDR3 reads CATRHRWADPQYF. In nucleotides, the CDR3 is TGTGCCACCCGGCACAGATGGGCCGACCCGCAGTACTTC.

This chain uses TRBV5-6 with TRBJ2-7, with D unclear. The ends were cut back, 4 bases at V and 2 bases at J, with 16 bases in the middle. The germline CDR1 and CDR2 sequences are SGHDT and YYEEEE. The length of the CDR3 is 15 residues. The CDR3 region is CASSPSKELPYEQYF. The CDR3 DNA follows: TGTGCCAGCAGCCCGTCGAAGGAATTACCCTACGAGCAGTACTTC.

This clonotype occurred many times. The CDR3 coding sequence is TGCAGCGTTGTCTTCGGGACACACTCCTACAATGAGCAGTTCTTC. As protein: CSVVFGTHSYNEQFF. The V call is TRBV29-1, the J call TRBJ2-1; the D gene is possibly TRBD1 (6 bases). CDR3 length equals 15 residues. CDR1 and CDR2 (germline): SQVTM, ANQGSEA. Trimming shortened V by 4 bases and J by 0 bases, and 13 bases separated the two germline ends.

Many counts were recorded for this clonotype. The rearrangement joins TRBV7-7 to TRBJ2-5, with TRBD2 identical over 8 bases. The length of the CDR3 is 16 residues. The germline gives CDR1 SSHAT, CDR2 FNYEAQ (reference sequence). The V segment lost 1 base and the J segment 4 bases; nucleotides outside the gene matches: 8. The CDR3 nucleotides are TGTGCCAGCAGCTTAGGGGGGGCTCGGGGGGGAGAGACCCAGTACTTC. It yields the protein CASSLGGARGGETQYF.

The DNA of the CDR3 is TGCAGTGCTAGACCTACCCGGCCAGCGGCCGAGCAGTACTTC. This translates into CSARPTRPAAEQYF. The chain is built from TRBV20-1 and TRBJ2-7; a weak D match, TRBD2 (5 bases). V lost 2 bases to trimming and J lost 6 bases, with 17 bases between them. CDR1 and CDR2 from the germline V gene are DFQATT and SNEGSKA (reference sequence). The CDR3 runs 14 residues.

This clonotype came up once. No conserved phenylalanine or tryptophan is present at the end of the CDR3, so a read error is the likely explanation. The DNA is left out, because the CDR3 cannot be placed on it with certainty; the CDR3 is given as TCRdb lists it. The J gene is TRBJ1-5, the V gene TRBV7-9. Counting both end residues, the CDR3 totals 14 amino acids. Germline V gene sequence: CDR1 SEHNR, CDR2 FQNEAQ (reference sequence). CDR3 sequence reads: CASSSHGINNSPLL.

This chain connects TRBV7-3 to TRBJ2-1; D unclear. V was shortened by 5 bases and J by 14 bases, with 22 bases between the two germline ends. CDR1 is SGHTA and CDR2 is FQGTGA in the germline V gene. CDR3 length: 14 residues. The CDR3, as DNA: TGTGCCAGCAGCATGAGACTGGGGTCGGCGGAGAAGTTCTTC. Encoded protein: CASSMRLGSAEKFF.

This clonotype showed up many times. The V and J genes are TRBV25-1 and TRBJ1-6; D call uncertain. Germline V gives CDR1 MGHDK, CDR2 SYGVNS. The CDR3 sequence is 14 residues long. With 0 bases removed from V and 6 bases from J, the gap between germline ends came to 6 bases. This CDR3 is CASSEYLGNSPLHF. Written as DNA, the CDR3 is TGTGCCAGCAGTGAATATCTGGGTAATTCACCCCTCCACTTT.

This clonotype has ten or more counts. The chain carries TRBV5-8 and TRBJ2-1; D is tentatively TRBD1 or TRBD2 (5 bases each). This CDR3 is built from 16 residues. From germline, CDR1 is SGHTS and CDR2 YDEGEE. V was trimmed by 3 bases and J by 4 bases, leaving 17 bases between them. Written as DNA, the CDR3 is TGTGCCAGCAGCTCCAACGGAGGTGACAGTTACAATGAGCAGTTCTTC. It codes for CASSSNGGDSYNEQFF.

Concerning this clonotype: This CDR3 is missing its conserved last phenylalanine or tryptophan, likely due to a read error. The limits of the CDR3 on the DNA are not certain, so only TCRdb's listed CDR3 is given. The chain uses TRBV9 and TRBJ2-1; TRBD1 is taken as the D call from the table, unchecked against the DNA. The germline CDR1 and CDR2 sequences are SGDLS and YYNGEE. The CDR3 is 13 residues long, counting both termini. CDR3 protein: CASSVPFSGVKIL.

To note about this clonotype: The junction shows a germline mismatch at one end, possibly a read error. The gene calls are TRBV7-2 and TRBJ1-5; no definite D call. Per germline, CDR1 SGHTA and CDR2 FQGNSA. The CDR3 spans 14 residues. The CDR3 protein is CASSLKRVQSNEKF. CDR3 DNA sequence: TGTGCCAGCAGCTTAAAACGAGTGCAAAGTAATGAAAAATTT.

The gene calls are TRBV6-5 and TRBJ1-6; no reliable D call. The CDR3 has 15 residues. V was trimmed by 8 bases and J by 9 bases, leaving 20 bases between them. Germline V gene lookup returns CDR1 MNHEY and CDR2 SVGAGI. CDR3 coding DNA: TGTGCCAGCCCTATTTGGGATCGACCCCTTTCACCCCTCCACTTT. Translated, it gives CASPIWDRPLSPLHF.

On this clonotype itself: A read error may produce the germline difference seen at one junction end. The chain carries TRBV12-3 or TRBV12-4 and TRBJ2-2; D might be TRBD1 (5 bases). This CDR3 region has 14 residues. The CDR3 nucleotides are TGTGCCAGCAGTTTGGGGATCTCTGGGGCCAACCTCCTGTTT. This sequence encodes CASSLGISGANLLF.

Worth noting for this clonotype: At one of its ends the junction is not consistent with the germline gene, which may arise from a read error. V is TRBV7-9 and J is TRBJ1-6; D is possibly TRBD1 (5 bases). The CDR3 length is 15 residues. Germline loops: CDR1 SEHNR, CDR2 FQNEAQ (reference sequence). The chain's CDR3 is CASSPQQGVRSPHHF. The CDR3, as DNA: TGTGCCAGCAGCCCACAACAAGGGGTCCGTTCACCCCACCACTTT.